These 32 T cell receptor beta chains were all obtained from the same sample, sequenced in a study of blood T cell repertoires in COVID-19. Assay: immunoSEQ multiplex PCR; the TCRdb copy retains only in-frame clones and omits some. The table includes about 300,000 clones, around nine tenths detected once. Sequenced input: PBMCs or T cells enriched from blood (not recorded which). All receptors derive from a woman between 18 and 29 years old who had recovered from COVID-19.

The CDR3 DNA follows: TGTGCCAGCCAAGCGCGGAGCGGGGGCCTCTCCTACGAGCAGTACTTC. As protein: CASQARSGGLSYEQYF. The V gene is TRBV28, the J gene TRBJ2-7; 8 bases are a match to TRBD2. Germline assignment: CDR1 MDHEN and CDR2 SYDVKM. J lost 0 bases, V lost 8 bases, and 12 bases had no gene match. The CDR3 is 16 residues long.

The CDR3 DNA follows: TGCGCCAGCAGCCAAGAAAAGGGGGCGGGAAGCAATCAGCCCCAGCATTTT. Translated, it gives CASSQEKGAGSNQPQHF. This rearrangement joins TRBV4-1 to TRBJ1-5; 7 bases agree with TRBD1. This CDR3 spans 17 amino acids. The V gene's germline CDR1 is MGHRA and CDR2 YSYEKL. Losses at the gene ends were 0 bases for V and 1 base for J; bases not matched to a gene: 6.

V usage is TRBV30 and J usage is TRBJ1-1; 9 bases agree with TRBD1. Germline V gene data show CDR1 as GTSNPN and CDR2 as SVGIG (reference sequence). V shed 1 base and J 6 bases; nucleotides not matched to a gene: 0. The CDR3 sequence is 12 residues long. Here the CDR3 reads CAWSGDRAEAFF. In DNA form, the CDR3 reads TGTGCCTGGAGTGGGGACAGGGCTGAAGCTTTCTTT.

CDR3 nucleotides: TGCGCCAGCAGCTTGGCCCGGACAGGGTATCTAGACACTGAAGCTTTCTTT. It codes for CASSLARTGYLDTEAFF. The chain links TRBV5-1 to TRBJ1-1; TRBD1 agrees at 8 bases. CDR1 and CDR2 from the germline V gene are SGHRS and YFSETQ. The CDR3 is made up of 17 amino acids. The V and J ends lost 0 bases and 3 bases, in that order; junction bases with no gene match: 10. The variable domain in full, completed from reference TRBV5-1 and TRBJ1-1, reads KAGVTQTPRYLIKTRGQQVTLSCSPISGHRSVSWYQQTPGQGLQFLFEYFSETQRNKGNFPGRFSGRQFSNSRSEMNVSTLELGDSALYLCASSLARTGYLDTEAFFGQGTRLTVV.

The chain couples TRBV12-3 or TRBV12-4 to TRBJ1-1; 7 bases fit TRBD1. The CDR3 is made up of 12 amino acids. V shed 1 base, J shed 11 bases, and the junction held 4 bases outside the gene matches. The CDR3 region is CASSLEGALAFF. For the CDR3, the DNA is TGTGCCAGCAGTTTAGAGGGGGCGTTGGCTTTCTTT.

The chain recombines TRBV28 with TRBJ2-7, with 10 bases matching TRBD1. Germline CDR1 reads MDHEN; CDR2 reads SYDVKM. Losses at the gene ends were 4 bases for V and 2 bases for J; bases not matched to a gene: 2. The CDR3 contains 14 residues. CDR3 in DNA: TGTGCCAGCAGTTCGACAGGGGGCGCCTACGAGCAGTACTTC. Protein product: CASSSTGGAYEQYF.

The chain links TRBV3-1 (or the pseudogene TRBV3-2) to TRBJ2-4; 11 positions match TRBD2. Unmatched junction bases numbered 7, after V lost 1 base and J lost 2 bases. The CDR3 covers 18 residues. Germline V gene data show CDR1 as LGHDT and CDR2 as YNNKEL (reference sequence). The CDR3 is CASSQVLAGDTSKNIQYF. The CDR3 DNA reads as TGTGCCAGCAGCCAAGTACTAGCGGGAGATACATCCAAAAACATTCAGTACTTC.

The gene calls are TRBV19 and TRBJ2-1; TRBD2 aligns across 11 bases. This CDR3 spans 15 amino acids. V shed 7 bases and J 4 bases; nucleotides not matched to a gene: 6. Germline V gene lookup returns CDR1 LNHDA and CDR2 SQIVND (reference sequence). The CDR3 here is CASNSGRAGYNEQFF. The CDR3 DNA sequence: TGTGCCAGTAATAGCGGGAGGGCGGGTTACAATGAGCAGTTCTTC.

This chain links TRBV7-8 with TRBJ2-5; 10 nucleotides agree with TRBD1. CDR1 SGHVS and CDR2 FQNEAQ come from the germline V gene. This CDR3 contains 14 residues. V shed 5 bases, J shed 4 bases, and the junction held 4 bases outside the gene matches. CDR3 amino acids: CASSPWDRGETQYF. In DNA form, the CDR3 reads TGTGCCAGCAGCCCATGGGACAGGGGAGAGACCCAGTACTTC.

The gene calls are TRBV18 and TRBJ1-1; no reliable D call. Germline CDR1 reads KGHSH; CDR2 reads LQKENI. The CDR3 consists of 13 residues. V was trimmed by 5 bases and J by 3 bases, leaving 10 bases between them. CDR3 DNA: TGTGCCAGCTCAGGAGGTGCCGACACTGAAGCTTTCTTT. It codes for CASSGGADTEAFF. The full variable domain, completed using reference TRBV18 and TRBJ1-1, is NAGVMQNPRHLVRRRGQEARLRCSPMKGHSHVYWYRQLPEEGLKFMVYLQKENIIDESGMPKERFSAEFPKEGPSILRIQQVVRGDSAAYFCASSGGADTEAFFGQGTRLTVV.

The chain employs TRBV19 and TRBJ1-5, with TRBD1 identical over 11 bases. This CDR3 is built from 15 residues. Germline loops: CDR1 LNHDA, CDR2 SQIVND (reference sequence). V was pared by 1 base and J by 11 bases, with 7 bases of the junction left unmatched. Written as DNA, the CDR3 is TGTGCCAGTAGTATAGGCGGGACAGGGGGTAGGGCCCAGCATTTT. This sequence encodes CASSIGGTGGRAQHF.

The sample holds one count of this clone. The genes are TRBV6-5 and TRBJ2-7; 9 nucleotides agree with TRBD1. The CDR3 runs to 15 residues. From germline, CDR1 is MNHEY and CDR2 SVGAGI. V shed 5 bases and J 0 bases; nucleotides not matched to a gene: 5. The CDR3, as DNA: TGTGCCAGCAGTACCCGGGACAGGGCCTCCTACGAGCAGTACTTC. It specifies CASSTRDRASYEQYF.

V gene TRBV7-6 combines with J gene TRBJ2-3, with TRBD1 identical over 7 bases. Germline V gene sequence: CDR1 SGHVS, CDR2 FNYEAQ. This CDR3 spans 16 amino acids. V dropped 5 bases and J dropped 3; count of bases not matched to a gene: 11. Written as DNA, the CDR3 is TGTGCCAGCAGCCTGATAGGGGGCGCGAGAACAGATACGCAGTATTTT. Its protein product is CASSLIGGARTDTQYF. Together with reference TRBV7-6 and TRBJ2-3, the CDR3 gives the full variable domain: GAGVSQSPRYKVTKRGQDVALRCDPISGHVSLYWYRQALGQGPEFLTYFNYEAQQDKSGLPNDRFSAERPEGSISTLTIQRTEQRDSAMYRCASSLIGGARTDTQYFGPGTRLTVL.

The CDR3 DNA follows: TGTGCCACCAGCAGGGATAGCGGAGGGTACCAAGAGACCCAGTACTTC. Its translation is CATSRDSGGYQETQYF. This chain links TRBV15 with TRBJ2-5; TRBD2 is a possible D gene (6 bases). In germline, CDR1 is LNHNV, CDR2 YYDKDF (reference sequence). V lost 3 bases, J lost 0 bases, and 14 bases lay in between. The CDR3 covers 16 residues.

V gene TRBV7-9 combines with J gene TRBJ1-4; maybe TRBD1 (6 bases). This CDR3 is 14 amino acids long. Germline values: CDR1 SEHNR, CDR2 FQNEAQ (reference sequence). The V and J ends lost 4 bases and 8 bases respectively, with 14 bases between them. The chain's CDR3 is CASSSVEGGEKLFF. As DNA, the CDR3 is TGTGCCAGCAGCTCCGTGGAGGGGGGGGAAAAACTGTTTTTT.

This clone was found once. Here the CDR3 DNA reads TGTGCCAGCAGTTCCGACTTAGCGGGACAAGGAGACACCGGGGAGCTGTTTTTT. It specifies CASSSDLAGQGDTGELFF. The chain links TRBV27 to TRBJ2-2; the match to TRBD2 covers 8 bases. In germline, CDR1 is MNHEY, CDR2 SMNVEV (reference sequence). This CDR3 has 18 residues. J was trimmed by 3 bases and V by 4 bases; bases with no gene match: 13.

This sequence joins TRBV6-2 or TRBV6-3 and TRBJ1-6; possibly TRBD1 for D (5 bases). CDR1 is MNHEY and CDR2 is SVGEGT in the germline V gene. CDR3 length: 15 amino acids. V was clipped by 4 bases and J by 7 bases, with 14 bases between them. The CDR3 DNA reads as TGTGCCAGCAGTTTTCTTACAGGAGACAATTCACCCCTCCACTTT. Its translation: CASSFLTGDNSPLHF.

The chain uses TRBV9 and TRBJ1-2; maybe TRBD1 (5 bases). Germline V gene data show CDR1 as SGDLS and CDR2 as YYNGEE. V was cut by 3 bases and J by 4 bases, with 16 bases left in between. This CDR3 has 15 residues. In nucleotides, the CDR3 is TGTGCCAGCAGCGCGGCCCGGGAGGGACCCTATGGCTACACCTTC. It yields the protein CASSAAREGPYGYTF. The full variable domain, its missing parts supplied by reference TRBV9 and TRBJ1-2, is DSGVTQTPKHLITATGQRVTLRCSPRSGDLSVYWYQQSLDQGLQFLIQYYNGEERAKGNILERFSAQQFPDLHSELNLSSLELGDSALYFCASSAAREGPYGYTFGSGTRLTVV.

The chain uses TRBV18 and TRBJ2-3, with no clear D. Germline V gene lookup returns CDR1 KGHSH and CDR2 LQKENI. V was clipped by 3 bases and J by 6 bases, with 7 bases between them. This CDR3 spans 12 amino acids. The CDR3 bases are TGTGCCAGCTCACCGTCCGCGGATACGCAGTATTTT. Translated, it gives CASSPSADTQYF.

Here the CDR3 reads CASIGRGADTQYF. The CDR3 DNA reads TGTGCCAGCATCGGGCGCGGGGCAGATACGCAGTATTTT. The chain carries TRBV2 and TRBJ2-3, with a possible D match to TRBD2 (6 bases). V lost 7 bases, J lost 4 bases, and 12 bases lay in between. The CDR3 is 13 amino acids. CDR1 is SNHLY, CDR2 FYNNEI, per germline.

The chain employs TRBV2 and TRBJ2-7, with TRBD2 as a possible D gene (5 bases). Trimming stripped 8 bases from V and 2 bases from J, with 22 bases between. Germline V CDR1 and CDR2: SNHLY, FYNNEI. The length of the CDR3 is 16 residues. This CDR3 is CASLKVEGKNPYEQYF. In DNA form, the CDR3 reads TGTGCCAGCTTGAAGGTTGAGGGAAAGAACCCCTACGAGCAGTACTTC. Looking up the rest from reference TRBV2 and TRBJ2-7 gives the full variable domain: EPEVTQTPSHQVTQMGQEVILRCVPISNHLYFYWYRQILGQKVEFLVSFYNNEISEKSEIFDDQFSVERPDGSNFTLKIRSTKLEDSAMYFCASLKVEGKNPYEQYFGPGTRLTVT.

This chain links TRBV6-5 with TRBJ2-7; 9 bases line up with TRBD2. Germline loops: CDR1 MNHEY, CDR2 SVGAGI. The trim removed 0 bases at V and 4 bases at J, leaving 4 bases unmatched. The CDR3 runs 15 residues. CDR3 sequence reads: CASSYSGLAVYEQYF. The CDR3 bases are TGTGCCAGCAGTTACTCGGGACTAGCCGTTTACGAGCAGTACTTC.

This sequence joins TRBV18 and TRBJ1-4; 11 bases align to TRBD1. CDR3 length: 15 amino acids. Trimming took 6 bases from V and 6 from J; bases not matched to a gene: 6. The V gene's germline CDR1 is KGHSH and CDR2 LQKENI. In nucleotides, the CDR3 is TGTGCCAGCTCGCCGGACAGGGGGCGTGATGAAAAACTGTTTTTT. As protein: CASSPDRGRDEKLFF.

This clone appeared once. The rearrangement uses TRBV10-1 and TRBJ2-7; D is unresolved. Trimming pared 3 bases from V and 2 bases from J, leaving 5 bases between. CDR1 WNHNN and CDR2 SYGVQD come from the germline V gene (reference sequence). The CDR3 is 12 residues long. CDR3 region: CASSDQTYEQYF. The CDR3 nucleotides read TGCGCCAGCAGTGACCAGACCTACGAGCAGTACTTC.

The chain carries TRBV4-1 and TRBJ2-1; D perhaps matches TRBD2 (5 bases). Per the germline V gene, CDR1 is MGHRA and CDR2 is YSYEKL. The CDR3 runs to 17 residues. The V end was cut by 4 bases, the J end by 0 bases, with 16 bases between. CDR3 nucleotide sequence: TGCGCCAGCAGCCCCCTATTGAGCGGTAGCTCCTACAATGAGCAGTTCTTC. It is translated as CASSPLLSGSSYNEQFF.

The rearrangement links TRBV19 to TRBJ1-5, with no clear D. Germline V gene data show CDR1 as LNHDA and CDR2 as SQIVND (reference sequence). This CDR3 region has 15 residues. The V gene lost 7 bases and the J gene lost 2 bases, with 15 bases spanning the gap. The CDR3 protein is CASTERGWGNQPQHF. The CDR3, as DNA: TGTGCCAGTACCGAGCGGGGTTGGGGCAATCAGCCCCAGCATTTT.

The rearrangement links TRBV2 to TRBJ2-7; a weak D match, TRBD2 (6 bases). V was pared by 3 bases and J by 3 bases, with 6 bases between. Germline CDR1 is SNHLY and CDR2 is FYNNEI. This CDR3 region has 12 residues. Written as DNA, the CDR3 is TGTGCCAGCAGTGAGGGGGGCTACGAGCAGTACTTC. The encoded protein is CASSEGGYEQYF.

V and J are TRBV19 and TRBJ2-1; D perhaps matches TRBD2 (6 bases). V shed 7 bases and J shed 1 base, with 11 bases lying between them. The CDR3 is 14 residues long. The germline CDR1 and CDR2 sequences are LNHDA and SQIVND (reference sequence). The CDR3 DNA follows: TGTGCCAGTAATCGGGAGCGATCCTACAATGAGCAGTTCTTC. Translating it yields CASNRERSYNEQFF.

The V gene is TRBV6-1, the J gene TRBJ2-7; 10 nucleotides match TRBD1. This CDR3 spans 16 amino acids. V lost 1 base, J lost 1 base, and 4 bases stayed unmatched. Germline CDR1 reads MNHNS; CDR2 reads SASEGT. In nucleotides, the CDR3 is TGTGCCAGCAGTGAAGGTCTGGGACAGGGGTCCTACGAGCAGTACTTC. This encodes CASSEGLGQGSYEQYF.

The V call is TRBV7-2, the J call TRBJ2-2, with TRBD2 matching over 8 bases. This CDR3 is 15 amino acids long. V was clipped by 5 bases and J by 6 bases; unmatched bases: 8. CDR1 SGHTA and CDR2 FQGNSA come from the germline V gene. Here the CDR3 DNA reads TGTGCCAGCAGCCAAGCGGGGGCCACCGCCGGGGAGCTGTTTTTT. Residues: CASSQAGATAGELFF.

This clone was observed a single time. This chain connects TRBV7-2 to TRBJ1-2; TRBD1 matches 10 bases. The germline CDR1 and CDR2 sequences are SGHTA and FQGNSA. There are 17 residues in the CDR3. After removal of 0 bases from V and 8 bases from J, the junction contained 12 bases not matched to a gene. Written as DNA, the CDR3 is TGTGCCAGCAGCTTAGCCTTACCGGGGACAGGGGTTCGCGGCTACACCTTC. Translation gives CASSLALPGTGVRGYTF.

This rearrangement joins TRBV21-1 to TRBJ1-5. TRBV21-1 is designated a pseudogene. This CDR3 contains 14 residues. The CDR3 bases are TGTGCCAGCAGCAAGCCCGGTGCTCATCAGCCCCAGCATTTT. It specifies CASSKPGAHQPQHF.